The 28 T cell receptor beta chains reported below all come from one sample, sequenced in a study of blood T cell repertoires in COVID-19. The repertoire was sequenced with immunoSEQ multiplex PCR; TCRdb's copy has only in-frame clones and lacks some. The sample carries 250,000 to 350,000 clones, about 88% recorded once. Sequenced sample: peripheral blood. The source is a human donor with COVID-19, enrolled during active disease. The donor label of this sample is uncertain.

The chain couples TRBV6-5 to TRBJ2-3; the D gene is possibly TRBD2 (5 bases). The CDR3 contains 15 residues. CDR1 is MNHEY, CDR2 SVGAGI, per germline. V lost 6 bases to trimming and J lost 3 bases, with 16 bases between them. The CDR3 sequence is CASRSLVLVTDTQYF. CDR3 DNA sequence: TGTGCCAGCAGATCACTAGTTTTGGTGACAGATACGCAGTATTTT.

CDR3 in amino acids: CASSQDVGSESPYEQYF. The CDR3 DNA is TGCGCCAGCAGCCAAGATGTTGGTAGCGAAAGCCCCTACGAGCAGTACTTC. The chain carries TRBV4-1 and TRBJ2-7; the D gene is possibly TRBD2 (5 bases). Looked up from germline, CDR1 is MGHRA and CDR2 is YSYEKL. V gave up 0 bases and J gave up 2 bases, with 17 bases separating them. The CDR3 length is 17 residues.

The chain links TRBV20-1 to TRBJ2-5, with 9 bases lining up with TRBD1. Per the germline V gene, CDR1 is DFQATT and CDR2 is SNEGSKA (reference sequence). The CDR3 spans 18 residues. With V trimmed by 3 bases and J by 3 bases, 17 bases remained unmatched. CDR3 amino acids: CSASYTGGWGDGKETQYF. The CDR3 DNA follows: TGCAGTGCTAGTTATACAGGGGGCTGGGGGGACGGAAAAGAGACCCAGTACTTC.

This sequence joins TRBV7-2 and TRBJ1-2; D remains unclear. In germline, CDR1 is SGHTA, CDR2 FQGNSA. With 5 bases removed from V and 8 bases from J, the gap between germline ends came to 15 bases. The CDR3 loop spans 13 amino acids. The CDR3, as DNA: TGTGCCAGCAGCCCGGAATGGACTGTAGGCTACACCTTC. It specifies CASSPEWTVGYTF.

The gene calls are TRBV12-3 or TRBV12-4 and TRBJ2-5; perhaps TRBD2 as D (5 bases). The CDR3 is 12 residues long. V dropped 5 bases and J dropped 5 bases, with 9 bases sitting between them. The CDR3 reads CASSPGGETQYF. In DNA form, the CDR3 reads TGTGCCAGCAGTCCCGGAGGCGAGACCCAGTACTTC.

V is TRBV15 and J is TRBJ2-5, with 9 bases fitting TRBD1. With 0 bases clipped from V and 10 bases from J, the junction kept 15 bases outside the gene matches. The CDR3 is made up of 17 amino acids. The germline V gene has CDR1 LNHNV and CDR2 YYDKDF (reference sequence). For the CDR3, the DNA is TGTGCCACCAGCAGAGAATTAAGGACAGGGGAAGGCAGGGTCCAGTACTTC. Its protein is CATSRELRTGEGRVQYF.

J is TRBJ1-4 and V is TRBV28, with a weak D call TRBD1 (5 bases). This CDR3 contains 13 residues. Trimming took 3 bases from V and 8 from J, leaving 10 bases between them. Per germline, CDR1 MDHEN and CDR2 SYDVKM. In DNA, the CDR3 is TGTGCCAGCAGTTTCCGCGGGGCGGAAAAACTGTTTTTT. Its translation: CASSFRGAEKLFF.

As DNA, the CDR3 is TGCGCCAGCAGCTTGGCATTGGGAGGGGCAGATACGCAGTATTTT. Protein sequence: CASSLALGGADTQYF. The chain combines TRBV5-1 with TRBJ2-3; TRBD2 agrees at 7 bases. The CDR3 runs 15 residues. Unmatched junction bases numbered 5, after V lost 0 bases and J lost 4 bases. The germline V gene encodes CDR1 SGHRS and CDR2 YFSETQ.

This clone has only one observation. This chain's CDR3 is CASSLPRQVDADTQYF. CDR3 sequence (DNA): TGTGCCAGCAGCTTACCCCGACAGGTAGACGCAGATACGCAGTATTTT. The chain joins TRBV7-2 to TRBJ2-3, with D possibly TRBD1 on 6 matching bases. Germline values: CDR1 SGHTA, CDR2 FQGNSA. This CDR3 spans 16 amino acids. V gave up 2 bases and J gave up 4 bases, with 16 bases separating them.

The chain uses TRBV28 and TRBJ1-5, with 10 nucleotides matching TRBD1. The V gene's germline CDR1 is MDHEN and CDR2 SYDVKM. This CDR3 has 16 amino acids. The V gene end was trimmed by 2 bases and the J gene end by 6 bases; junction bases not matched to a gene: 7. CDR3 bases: TGTGCCAGCAGTTTACCCCCGGGACAGGGGCTTCAGCCCCAGCATTTT. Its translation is CASSLPPGQGLQPQHF.

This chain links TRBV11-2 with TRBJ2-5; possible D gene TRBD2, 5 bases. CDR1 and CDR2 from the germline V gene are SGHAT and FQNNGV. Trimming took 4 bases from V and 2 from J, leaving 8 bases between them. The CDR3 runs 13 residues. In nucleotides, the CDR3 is TGTGCCAGCAGCTCGCCGGGACAAGAGACCCAGTACTTC. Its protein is CASSSPGQETQYF.

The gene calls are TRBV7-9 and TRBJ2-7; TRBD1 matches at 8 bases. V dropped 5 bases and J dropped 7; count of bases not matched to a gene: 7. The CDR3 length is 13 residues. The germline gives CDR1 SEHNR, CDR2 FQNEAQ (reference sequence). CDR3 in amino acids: CASSPDRVEEQYF. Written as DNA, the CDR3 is TGTGCCAGCAGCCCGGACAGGGTGGAAGAGCAGTACTTC.

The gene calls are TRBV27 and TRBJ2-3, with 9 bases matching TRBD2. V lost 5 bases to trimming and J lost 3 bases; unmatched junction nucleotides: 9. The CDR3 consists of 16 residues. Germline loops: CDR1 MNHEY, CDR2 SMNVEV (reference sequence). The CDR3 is CASSPIAGVGTDTQYF. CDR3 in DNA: TGTGCCAGCAGTCCAATAGCGGGAGTCGGAACAGATACGCAGTATTTT.

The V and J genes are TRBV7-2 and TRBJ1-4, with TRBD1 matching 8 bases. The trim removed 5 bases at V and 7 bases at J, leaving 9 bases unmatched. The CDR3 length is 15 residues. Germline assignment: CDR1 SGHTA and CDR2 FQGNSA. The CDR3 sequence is CASSQTGERTEKLFF. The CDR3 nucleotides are TGTGCCAGCAGCCAGACAGGGGAAAGGACTGAAAAACTGTTTTTT.

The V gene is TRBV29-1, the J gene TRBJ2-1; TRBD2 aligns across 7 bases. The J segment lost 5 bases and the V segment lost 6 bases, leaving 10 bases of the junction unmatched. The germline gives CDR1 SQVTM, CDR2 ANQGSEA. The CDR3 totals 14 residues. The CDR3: CSVGPASGDNEQFF. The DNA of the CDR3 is TGCAGCGTCGGGCCGGCTAGCGGAGACAATGAGCAGTTCTTC.

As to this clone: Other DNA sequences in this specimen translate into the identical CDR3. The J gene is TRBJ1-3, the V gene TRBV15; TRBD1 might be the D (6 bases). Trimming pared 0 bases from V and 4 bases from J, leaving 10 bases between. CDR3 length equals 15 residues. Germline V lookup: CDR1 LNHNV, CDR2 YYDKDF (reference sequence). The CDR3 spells CATSRDPGEGNTIYF. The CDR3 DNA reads TGTGCCACCAGCAGAGATCCAGGGGAGGGAAACACCATATATTTT.

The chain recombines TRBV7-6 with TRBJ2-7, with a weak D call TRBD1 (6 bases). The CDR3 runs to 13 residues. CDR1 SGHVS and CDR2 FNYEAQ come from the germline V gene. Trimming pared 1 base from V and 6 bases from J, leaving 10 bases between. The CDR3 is CASSLVRGIEQYF. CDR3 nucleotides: TGTGCCAGCAGCTTAGTGAGGGGGATCGAGCAGTACTTC.

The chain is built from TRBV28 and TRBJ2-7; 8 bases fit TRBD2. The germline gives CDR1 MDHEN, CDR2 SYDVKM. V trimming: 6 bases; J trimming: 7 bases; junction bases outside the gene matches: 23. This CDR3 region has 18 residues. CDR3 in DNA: TGTGCCAGCAGGGAGAGGAACGGGAGGGCCCAATACATCTATGAGCAGTACTTC. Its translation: CASRERNGRAQYIYEQYF.

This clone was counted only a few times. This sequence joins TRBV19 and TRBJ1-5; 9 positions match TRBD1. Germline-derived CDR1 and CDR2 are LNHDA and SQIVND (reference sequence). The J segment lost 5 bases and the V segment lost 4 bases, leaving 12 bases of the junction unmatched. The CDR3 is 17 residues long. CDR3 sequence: CASSTPEWDRADQPQHF. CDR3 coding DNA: TGTGCCAGTAGTACCCCCGAATGGGACAGGGCGGATCAGCCCCAGCATTTT.

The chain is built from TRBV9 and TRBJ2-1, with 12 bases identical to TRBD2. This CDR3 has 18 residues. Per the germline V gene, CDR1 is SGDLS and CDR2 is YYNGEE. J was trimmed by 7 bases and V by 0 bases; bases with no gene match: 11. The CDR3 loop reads CASSVGSSGRAYGNEQFF. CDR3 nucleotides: TGTGCCAGCAGCGTAGGGTCTAGCGGGAGGGCCTATGGGAATGAGCAGTTCTTC.

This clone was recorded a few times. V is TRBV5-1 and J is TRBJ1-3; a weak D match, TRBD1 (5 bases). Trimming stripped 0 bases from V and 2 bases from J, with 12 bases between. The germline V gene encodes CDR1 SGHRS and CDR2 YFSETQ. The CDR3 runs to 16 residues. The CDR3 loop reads CASSLAIQGTGNTIYF. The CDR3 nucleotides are TGCGCCAGCAGCTTGGCGATCCAGGGAACTGGAAACACCATATATTTT.

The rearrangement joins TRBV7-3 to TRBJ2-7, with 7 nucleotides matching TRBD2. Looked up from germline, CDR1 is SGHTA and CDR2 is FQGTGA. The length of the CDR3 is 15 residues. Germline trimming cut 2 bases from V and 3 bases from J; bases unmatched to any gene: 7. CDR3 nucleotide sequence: TGTGCCAGCAGCTTATCCAGCGGGACCATCTACGAGCAGTACTTC. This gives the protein CASSLSSGTIYEQYF.

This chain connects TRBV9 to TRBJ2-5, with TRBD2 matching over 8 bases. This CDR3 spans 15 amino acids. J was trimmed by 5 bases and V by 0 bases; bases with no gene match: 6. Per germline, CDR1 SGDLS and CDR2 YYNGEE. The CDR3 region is CASSVAGLVLETQYF. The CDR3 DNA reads TGTGCCAGCAGCGTAGCGGGACTAGTATTGGAGACCCAGTACTTC.

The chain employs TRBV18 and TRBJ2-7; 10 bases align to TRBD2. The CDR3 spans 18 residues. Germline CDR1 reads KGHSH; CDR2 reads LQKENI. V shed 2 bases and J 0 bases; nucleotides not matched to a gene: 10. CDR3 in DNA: TGTGCCAGCTCACCAAAGACTAGCGGGCAGGGGGGCTCCTACGAGCAGTACTTC. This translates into CASSPKTSGQGGSYEQYF.

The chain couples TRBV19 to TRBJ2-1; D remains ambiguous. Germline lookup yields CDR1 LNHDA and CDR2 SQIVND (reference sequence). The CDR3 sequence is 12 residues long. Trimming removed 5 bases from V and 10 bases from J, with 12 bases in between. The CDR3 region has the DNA TGTGCCAGTAGTCCCCCCCTAGGAGAGCAGTTCTTC. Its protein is CASSPPLGEQFF.

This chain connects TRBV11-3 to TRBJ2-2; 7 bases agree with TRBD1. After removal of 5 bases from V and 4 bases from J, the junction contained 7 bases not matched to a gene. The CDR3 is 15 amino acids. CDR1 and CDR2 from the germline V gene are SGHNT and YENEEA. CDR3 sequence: CASSPRDRATGELFF. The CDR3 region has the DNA TGTGCCAGCAGCCCCCGAGACAGGGCCACCGGGGAGCTGTTTTTT.

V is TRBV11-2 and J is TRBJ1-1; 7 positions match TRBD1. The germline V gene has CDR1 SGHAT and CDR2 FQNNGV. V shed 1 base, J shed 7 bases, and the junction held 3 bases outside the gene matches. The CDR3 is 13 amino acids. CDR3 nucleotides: TGTGCCAGCAGCTTAGGCCCAGGGGGTGAAGCTTTCTTT. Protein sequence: CASSLGPGGEAFF.

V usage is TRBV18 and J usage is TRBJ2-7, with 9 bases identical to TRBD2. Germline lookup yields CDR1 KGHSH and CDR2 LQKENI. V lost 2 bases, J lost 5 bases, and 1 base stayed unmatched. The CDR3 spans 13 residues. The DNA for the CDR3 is TGTGCCAGCTCACCAATAGCGGGAGACGAGCAGTACTTC. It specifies CASSPIAGDEQYF.